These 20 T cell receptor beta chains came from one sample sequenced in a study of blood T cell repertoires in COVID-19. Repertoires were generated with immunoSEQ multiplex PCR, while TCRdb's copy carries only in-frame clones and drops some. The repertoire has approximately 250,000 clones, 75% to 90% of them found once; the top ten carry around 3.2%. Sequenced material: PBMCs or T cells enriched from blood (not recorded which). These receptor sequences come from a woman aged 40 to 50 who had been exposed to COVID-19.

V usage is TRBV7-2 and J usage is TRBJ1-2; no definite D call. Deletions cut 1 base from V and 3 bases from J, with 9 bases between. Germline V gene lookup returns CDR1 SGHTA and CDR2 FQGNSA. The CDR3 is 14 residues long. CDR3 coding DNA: TGTGCCAGCAGCTTAGACAGTATGGACTATGGCTACACCTTC. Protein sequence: CASSLDSMDYGYTF. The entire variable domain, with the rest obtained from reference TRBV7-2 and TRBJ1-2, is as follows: GAGVSQSPSNKVTEKGKDVELRCDPISGHTALYWYRQSLGQGLEFLIYFQGNSAPDKSGLPSDRFSAERTGGSVSTLTIQRTQQEDSAVYLCASSLDSMDYGYTFGSGTRLTVV.

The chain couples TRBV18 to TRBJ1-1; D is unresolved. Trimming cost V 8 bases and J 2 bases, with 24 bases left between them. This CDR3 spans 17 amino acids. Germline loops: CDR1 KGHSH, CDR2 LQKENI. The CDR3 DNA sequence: TGTGCCAGCCGATACGACACCCCAGAAAGCTCCAACACTGAAGCTTTCTTT. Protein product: CASRYDTPESSNTEAFF.

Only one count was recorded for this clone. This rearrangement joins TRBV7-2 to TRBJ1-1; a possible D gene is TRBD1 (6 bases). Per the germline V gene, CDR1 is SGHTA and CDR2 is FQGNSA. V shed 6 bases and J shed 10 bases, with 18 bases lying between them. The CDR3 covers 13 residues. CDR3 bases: TGTGCCAGCAGTTTCAGGACAGTTCAGCCAGCTTTCTTT. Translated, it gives CASSFRTVQPAFF.

DNA for the CDR3: TGTGCCAGCAGTTTATCAGGGGATACAGAAGCTTTCTTT. Translation: CASSLSGDTEAFF. The rearrangement links TRBV12-3 or TRBV12-4 to TRBJ1-1, with D possibly TRBD1 on 6 matching bases. The germline V and J ends were trimmed by 2 bases and 8 bases, with 12 bases remaining between them. The CDR3 sequence is 13 residues long.

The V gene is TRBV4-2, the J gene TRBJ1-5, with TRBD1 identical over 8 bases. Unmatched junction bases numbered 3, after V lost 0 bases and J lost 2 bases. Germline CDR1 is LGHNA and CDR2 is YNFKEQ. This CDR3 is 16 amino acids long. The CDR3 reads CASSQEEGQGNQPQHF. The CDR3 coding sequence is TGTGCCAGCAGCCAAGAGGAGGGACAGGGCAATCAGCCCCAGCATTTT.

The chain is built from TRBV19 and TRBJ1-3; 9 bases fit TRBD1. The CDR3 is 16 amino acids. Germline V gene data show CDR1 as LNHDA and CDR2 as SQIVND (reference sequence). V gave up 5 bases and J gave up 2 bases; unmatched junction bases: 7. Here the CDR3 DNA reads TGTGCCAGTAGTCCCATGGGGACAGGGACTGGAAACACCATATATTTT. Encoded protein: CASSPMGTGTGNTIYF.

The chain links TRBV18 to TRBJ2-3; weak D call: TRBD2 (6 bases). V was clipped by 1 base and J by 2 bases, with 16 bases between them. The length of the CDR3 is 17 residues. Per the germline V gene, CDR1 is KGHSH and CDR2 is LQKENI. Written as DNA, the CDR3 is TGTGCCAGCTCACCACTCGGCGGGGTGGGTCACACAGATACGCAGTATTTT. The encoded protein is CASSPLGGVGHTDTQYF.

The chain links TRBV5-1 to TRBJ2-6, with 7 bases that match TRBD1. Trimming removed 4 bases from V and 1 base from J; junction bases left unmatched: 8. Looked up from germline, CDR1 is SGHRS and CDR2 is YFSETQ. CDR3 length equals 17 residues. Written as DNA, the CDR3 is TGCGCCAGCAGCGCGCCGGGACAGAGATCTGGGGCCAACGTCCTGACTTTC. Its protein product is CASSAPGQRSGANVLTF.

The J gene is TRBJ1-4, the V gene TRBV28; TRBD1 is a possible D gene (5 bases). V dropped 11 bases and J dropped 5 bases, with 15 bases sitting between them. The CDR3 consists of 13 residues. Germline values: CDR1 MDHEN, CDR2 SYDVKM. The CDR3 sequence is CASSGGVNEKLFF. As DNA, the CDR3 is TGTGCCTCCTCGGGGGGGGTGAATGAAAAACTGTTTTTT.

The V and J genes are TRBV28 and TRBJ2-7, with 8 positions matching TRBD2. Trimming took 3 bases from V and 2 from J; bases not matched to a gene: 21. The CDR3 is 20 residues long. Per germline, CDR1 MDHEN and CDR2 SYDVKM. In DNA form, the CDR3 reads TGTGCCAGCAGTTTGGGTGTCAGGGCTAGCGGGCGATTACCTACCTACGAGCAGTACTTC. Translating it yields CASSLGVRASGRLPTYEQYF.

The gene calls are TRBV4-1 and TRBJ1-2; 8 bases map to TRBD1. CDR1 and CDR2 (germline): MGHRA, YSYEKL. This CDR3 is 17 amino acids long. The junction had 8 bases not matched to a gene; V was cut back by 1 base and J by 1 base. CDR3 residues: CASSQAGTGDFNYGYTF. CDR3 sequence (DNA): TGCGCCAGCAGCCAAGCCGGGACAGGAGATTTTAACTATGGCTACACCTTC.

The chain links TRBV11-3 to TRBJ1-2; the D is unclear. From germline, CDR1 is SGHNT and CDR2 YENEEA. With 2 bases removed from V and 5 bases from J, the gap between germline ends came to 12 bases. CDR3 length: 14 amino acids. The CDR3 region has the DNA TGTGCCAGCAGCTTAAGAGACTTGGATTATGGCTACACCTTC. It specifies CASSLRDLDYGYTF.

The CDR3 DNA reads as TGCGCCAGCAGCTATGATGCAGGTAGTTCCGAGCAGTACTTC. As protein: CASSYDAGSSEQYF. This chain links TRBV5-1 with TRBJ2-7; unclear D gene. The germline V and J ends were trimmed by 3 bases and 6 bases, with 16 bases remaining between them. Germline V CDR1 and CDR2: SGHRS, YFSETQ. This CDR3 has 14 amino acids.

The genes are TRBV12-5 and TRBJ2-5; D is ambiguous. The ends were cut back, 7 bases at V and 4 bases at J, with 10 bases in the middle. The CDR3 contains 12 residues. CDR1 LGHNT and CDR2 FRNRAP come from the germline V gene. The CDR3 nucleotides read TGTGCTAGTGCCCCGAGTGGAGAGACCCAGTACTTC. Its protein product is CASAPSGETQYF.

CDR3 bases: TGTGCCAGTACCTTAGCGGGAGGCTACAATGAGCAGTTCTTC. Its translation: CASTLAGGYNEQFF. V gene TRBV19 combines with J gene TRBJ2-1; 10 bases match TRBD2. Germline-derived CDR1 and CDR2 are LNHDA and SQIVND (reference sequence). V was clipped by 7 bases and J by 3 bases; unmatched bases: 3. CDR3 length equals 14 residues.

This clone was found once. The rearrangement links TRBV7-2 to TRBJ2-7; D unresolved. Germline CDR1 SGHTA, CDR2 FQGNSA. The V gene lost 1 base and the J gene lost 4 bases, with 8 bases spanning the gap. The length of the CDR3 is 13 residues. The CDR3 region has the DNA TGTGCCAGCAGCTTAGGTGACGGGTACGAGCAGTACTTC. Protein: CASSLGDGYEQYF. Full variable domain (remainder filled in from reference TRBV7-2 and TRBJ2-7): GAGVSQSPSNKVTEKGKDVELRCDPISGHTALYWYRQSLGQGLEFLIYFQGNSAPDKSGLPSDRFSAERTGGSVSTLTIQRTQQEDSAVYLCASSLGDGYEQYFGPGTRLTVT.

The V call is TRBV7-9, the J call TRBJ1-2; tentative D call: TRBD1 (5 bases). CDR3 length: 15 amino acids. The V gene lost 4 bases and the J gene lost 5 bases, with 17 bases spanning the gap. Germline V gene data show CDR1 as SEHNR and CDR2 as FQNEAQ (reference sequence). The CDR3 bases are TGTGCCAGCAGCTCCCCTACAACAGGTTTATATGGCTACACCTTC. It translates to CASSSPTTGLYGYTF.

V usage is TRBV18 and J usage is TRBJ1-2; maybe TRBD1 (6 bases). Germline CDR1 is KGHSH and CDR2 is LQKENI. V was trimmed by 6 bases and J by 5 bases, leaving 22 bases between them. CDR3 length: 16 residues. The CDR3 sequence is CASSLWGTQERYGYTF. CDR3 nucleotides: TGTGCCAGCTCCCTATGGGGGACACAAGAGAGATATGGCTACACCTTC.

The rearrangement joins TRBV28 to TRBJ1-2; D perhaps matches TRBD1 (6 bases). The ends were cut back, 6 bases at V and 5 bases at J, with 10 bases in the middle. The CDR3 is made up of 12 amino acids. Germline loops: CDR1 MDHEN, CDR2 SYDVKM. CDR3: CASRTGKYGYTF. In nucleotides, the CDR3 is TGTGCCAGCAGAACAGGGAAGTATGGCTACACCTTC.

The CDR3 spells CASSLGPGITGNTIYF. DNA of the CDR3: TGTGCCAGCAGCTTAGGGCCAGGGATAACGGGAAACACCATATATTTT. This chain connects TRBV7-2 to TRBJ1-3, with D possibly TRBD1 on 5 matching bases. This CDR3 comprises 16 residues. Germline lookup yields CDR1 SGHTA and CDR2 FQGNSA. Trimming pared 1 base from V and 4 bases from J, leaving 14 bases between.